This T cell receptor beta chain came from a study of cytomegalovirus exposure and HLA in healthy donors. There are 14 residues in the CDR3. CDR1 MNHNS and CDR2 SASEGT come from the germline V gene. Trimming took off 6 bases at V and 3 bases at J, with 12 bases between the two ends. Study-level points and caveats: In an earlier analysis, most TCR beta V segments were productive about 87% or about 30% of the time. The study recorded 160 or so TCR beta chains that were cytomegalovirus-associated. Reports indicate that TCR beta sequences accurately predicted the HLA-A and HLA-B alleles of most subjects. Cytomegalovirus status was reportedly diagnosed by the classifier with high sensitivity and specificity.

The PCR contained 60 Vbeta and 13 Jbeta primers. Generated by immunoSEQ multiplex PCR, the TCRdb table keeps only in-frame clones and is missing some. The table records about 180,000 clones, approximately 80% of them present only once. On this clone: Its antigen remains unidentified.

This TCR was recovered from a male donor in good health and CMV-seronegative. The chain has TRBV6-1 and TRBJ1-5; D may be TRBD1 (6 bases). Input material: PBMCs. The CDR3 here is CASRETGDNQPQHF. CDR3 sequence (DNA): TGTGCCAGCAGGGAGACAGGAGACAATCAGCCCCAGCATTTT.